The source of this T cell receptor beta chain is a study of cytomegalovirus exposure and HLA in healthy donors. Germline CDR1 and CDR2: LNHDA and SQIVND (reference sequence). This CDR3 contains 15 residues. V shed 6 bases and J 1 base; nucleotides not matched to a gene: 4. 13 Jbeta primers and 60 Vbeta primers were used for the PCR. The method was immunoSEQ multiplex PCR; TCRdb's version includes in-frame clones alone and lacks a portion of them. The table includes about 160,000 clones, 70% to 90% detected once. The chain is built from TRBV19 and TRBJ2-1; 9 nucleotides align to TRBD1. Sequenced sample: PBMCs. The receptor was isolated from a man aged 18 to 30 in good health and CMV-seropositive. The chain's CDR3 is CASSTGTGSYNEQFF. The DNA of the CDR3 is TGTGCCAGTAGCACCGGGACAGGGTCCTACAATGAGCAGTTCTTC. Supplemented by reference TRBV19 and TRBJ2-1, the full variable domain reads DGGITQSPKYLFRKEGQNVTLSCEQNLNHDAMYWYRQDPGQGLRLIYYSQIVNDFQKGDIAEGYSVSREKKESFPLTVTSAQKNPTAFYLCASSTGTGSYNEQFFGPGTRLTVL.